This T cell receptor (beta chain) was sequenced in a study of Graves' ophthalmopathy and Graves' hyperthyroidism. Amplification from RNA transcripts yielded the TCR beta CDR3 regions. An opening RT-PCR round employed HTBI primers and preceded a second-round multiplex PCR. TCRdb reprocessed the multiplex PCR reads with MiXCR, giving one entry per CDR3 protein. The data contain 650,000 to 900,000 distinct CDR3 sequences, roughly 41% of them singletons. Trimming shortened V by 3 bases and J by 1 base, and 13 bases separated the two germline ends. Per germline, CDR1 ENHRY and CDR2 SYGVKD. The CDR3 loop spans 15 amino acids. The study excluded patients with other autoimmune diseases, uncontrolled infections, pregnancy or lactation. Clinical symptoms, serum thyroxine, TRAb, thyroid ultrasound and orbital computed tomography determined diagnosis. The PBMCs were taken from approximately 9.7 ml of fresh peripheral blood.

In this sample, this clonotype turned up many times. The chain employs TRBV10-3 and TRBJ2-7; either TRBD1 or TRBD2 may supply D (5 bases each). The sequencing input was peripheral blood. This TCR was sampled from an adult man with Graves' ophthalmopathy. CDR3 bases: TGTGCCATCAGTGATGTGGGGGTGTATTCCTACGAGCAGTACTTC. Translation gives CAISDVGVYSYEQYF.